The source of this T cell receptor (beta chain) is a study of cytomegalovirus exposure and HLA in healthy donors. The PCR was carried out with 60 Vbeta primers and 13 Jbeta primers. Clones were sequenced by immunoSEQ multiplex PCR, and TCRdb holds only the in-frame ones, with some missing. This repertoire shows more than 100,000 clones, roughly 65% found once; its top ten account for 9% to 10%. In regard to this clone: Its antigen remains unknown.

Broader study findings: Earlier findings revealed that most TCR beta V segments proved productive either about 90% or about 30% of the time. The study recorded 150 to 200 TCR beta chains that were cytomegalovirus-associated.

The CDR3 is made up of 14 amino acids. Trimming at V came to 4 bases and at J to 4 bases, leaving 4 bases not matched to a gene. Germline V gives CDR1 MNHNS, CDR2 SASEGT. The TCR comes from a man aged 40-49 years in good health and CMV-seropositive. Sequencing used PBMCs. This rearrangement joins TRBV6-1 to TRBJ2-5, with 9 bases aligning to TRBD2. CDR3 in amino acids: CASSGATSGETQYF. Written as DNA, the CDR3 is TGTGCCAGCAGTGGGGCGACTAGCGGAGAGACCCAGTACTTC.